Shown below are 14 T cell receptor beta chains from a single sample sequenced in a study of post-analysis software for immune sequencing data. Findings and limits, study-wide: Included in a set of roughly 5 TRBV segments more frequent in patients than controls were TRBV5-6, TRBV5-1 and TRBV20-1.

For these receptors, no antigen is known. Every TCR beta cDNA library bore unique molecular identifiers. Using its own MiXCR run on the PCR reads, TCRdb lists one record per CDR3 protein. The table shows about 680,000 distinct CDR3 sequences, with more than 50% occurring only once. Source material: blood. These TCRs come from a girl aged 2-10 years with multiple sclerosis.

The CDR3 DNA sequence: TGTGCCTGGAGTTTCGGGCAGGGGGCGTACGAGCAGTACTTC. It encodes CAWSFGQGAYEQYF. The V gene is TRBV30, the J gene TRBJ2-7, with 8 bases lining up with TRBD1. From germline, CDR1 is GTSNPN and CDR2 SVGIG (reference sequence). V lost 2 bases to trimming and J lost 4 bases; unmatched junction nucleotides: 7. The CDR3 consists of 14 residues.

The J gene is TRBJ2-4, the V gene TRBV5-1, with D tentatively TRBD1 (5 bases). TRBJ2-5 explains the end of the DNA better; the J call may be wrong. Germline CDR1 is SGHRS and CDR2 is YFSETQ. The CDR3 consists of 13 residues. CDR3 region: CASRIRDGETQYF. For the CDR3, the DNA is TGCGCCAGCAGGATCAGGGATGGAGAGACCCAGTACTTC.

The table lists this clonotype with a few counts. V gene TRBV28 combines with J gene TRBJ2-1; D gene ambiguous. Trimming stripped 3 bases from V and 5 bases from J, with 5 bases between. The CDR3 covers 12 residues. Germline values: CDR1 MDHEN, CDR2 SYDVKM. The CDR3 DNA is TGTGCCAGCAGTTTTGGTCACAATGAGCAGTTCTTC. Encoded protein: CASSFGHNEQFF.

DNA for the CDR3: TGTGCCAGCAGTTACAGCGGGGGAGGAAGTTATGGCTACACCTTC. It yields the protein CASSYSGGGSYGYTF. This chain uses TRBV6-5 with TRBJ1-2; tentative D call: TRBD1 (5 bases). CDR1 and CDR2 (germline): MNHEY, SVGAGI. CDR3 length: 15 amino acids. V gave up 2 bases and J gave up 5 bases, with 15 bases separating them.

About this clonotype: No conserved phenylalanine or tryptophan is present at the end of the CDR3, so a read error is the likely explanation. V usage is TRBV7-2 and J usage is TRBJ2-1; 12 bases fit TRBD2. CDR1 is SGHTA and CDR2 is FQGNSA in the germline V gene. With 2 bases clipped from V and 10 bases from J, the junction kept 6 bases outside the gene matches. The CDR3 contains 15 residues. CDR3 sequence (DNA): TGTGCCAGCAGCTTACTAGCGGGGGGGCTGGGAGAGCAGTTCGTC. Protein sequence: CASSLLAGGLGEQFV.

The rearrangement links TRBV18 to TRBJ2-3; the D is unclear. Germline V gene lookup returns CDR1 KGHSH and CDR2 LQKENI. The V gene lost 0 bases and the J gene lost 3 bases, with 4 bases spanning the gap. This CDR3 contains 13 residues. Written as DNA, the CDR3 is TGTGCCAGCTCACCACCGACGACAGATACGCAGTATTTT. Translated, it gives CASSPPTTDTQYF.

This clonotype was counted only a few times. This sequence joins TRBV15 and TRBJ2-5; D may be TRBD2 (5 bases). The V and J ends lost 8 bases and 5 bases respectively, with 15 bases between them. The CDR3 has 13 amino acids. Germline CDR1 is LNHNV and CDR2 is YYDKDF (reference sequence). This chain's CDR3 is CATRSLEGETQYF. The DNA for the CDR3 is TGTGCCACCCGTAGCCTAGAGGGTGAGACCCAGTACTTC.

J is TRBJ2-5 and V is TRBV7-2, with 14 bases fitting TRBD2. The germline gives CDR1 SGHTA, CDR2 FQGNSA. The CDR3 has 20 amino acids. Germline trimming cut 1 base from V and 0 bases from J; bases unmatched to any gene: 10. DNA for the CDR3: TGTGCCAGCAGCTTAGTCCCTCCGGGACTAGCGGGGGCGTACCAAGAGACCCAGTACTTC. Residues: CASSLVPPGLAGAYQETQYF.

The genes are TRBV10-3 and TRBJ2-5, with 8 positions matching TRBD1. The J call is doubtful: the DNA matches TRBJ2-7 better. This CDR3 region has 17 residues. In germline, CDR1 is ENHRY, CDR2 SYGVKD. CDR3 amino acids: CAISEPSRQGTINEQYF. CDR3 DNA sequence: TGTGCCATCAGTGAGCCATCACGACAGGGGACCATCAACGAGCAGTACTTC.

The chain carries TRBV5-1 and TRBJ1-2; TRBD1 matches at 9 bases. The V gene's germline CDR1 is SGHRS and CDR2 YFSETQ. There are 15 residues in the CDR3. Unmatched junction bases numbered 9, after V lost 4 bases and J lost 5 bases. The CDR3 coding sequence is TGCGCCAGCAGCCCCTGGACAGGGGTTCGGTATGGCTACACCTTC. Encoded protein: CASSPWTGVRYGYTF.

This rearrangement joins TRBV5-1 to TRBJ2-1, with 9 bases identical to TRBD2. The CDR3 has 17 amino acids. Germline CDR1 SGHRS, CDR2 YFSETQ. V lost 0 bases, J lost 6 bases, and 10 bases stayed unmatched. CDR3 sequence: CASSLGLVAGVGNEQFF. The CDR3 DNA sequence: TGCGCCAGCAGCTTGGGACTTGTAGCGGGAGTAGGCAATGAGCAGTTCTTC.

The rearrangement joins TRBV19 to TRBJ2-1; D possibly uses TRBD1 or TRBD2 (5 bases each). CDR3 length: 16 residues. The germline CDR1 and CDR2 sequences are LNHDA and SQIVND (reference sequence). Trimming removed 3 bases from V and 0 bases from J, with 12 bases in between. The CDR3 is CASSIGWGSSYNEQFF. The CDR3 DNA follows: TGTGCCAGTAGTATCGGGTGGGGGAGCTCCTACAATGAGCAGTTCTTC.

The V gene is TRBV12-3 or TRBV12-4, the J gene TRBJ2-7, with TRBD1 as a possible D gene (7 bases). V shed 6 bases and J shed 1 base, with 19 bases lying between them. The CDR3 totals 16 residues. CDR3 region: CASSQSGGSESYEQYF. CDR3 coding DNA: TGTGCCAGCAGCCAATCAGGGGGGTCCGAGTCCTACGAGCAGTACTTC.

V and J are TRBV24-1 and TRBJ2-3; no definite D call. The V gene's germline CDR1 is KGHDR and CDR2 SFDVKD. The CDR3 extends over 15 amino acids. V lost 2 bases and J 5 bases, leaving 13 bases between the germline ends. The CDR3 DNA reads as TGTGCCACCAGTGATTATATGGGGTTGGAAGATACGCAGTATTTT. Amino acids: CATSDYMGLEDTQYF.